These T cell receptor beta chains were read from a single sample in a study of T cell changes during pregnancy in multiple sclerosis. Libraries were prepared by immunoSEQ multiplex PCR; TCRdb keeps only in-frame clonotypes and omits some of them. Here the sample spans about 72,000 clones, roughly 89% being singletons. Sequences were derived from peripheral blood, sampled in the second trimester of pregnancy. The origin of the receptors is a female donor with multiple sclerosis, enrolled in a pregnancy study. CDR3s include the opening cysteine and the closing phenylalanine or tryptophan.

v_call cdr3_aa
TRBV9 CASSSGQGAYEQYF
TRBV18 CASSPLAGGDNSPLHF
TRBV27 CASSVTQGTGELFF
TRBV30 CAWSMGQGTYEQYF
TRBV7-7 CASSLGAGGPETQYF
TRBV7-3 CASSLGGGMDSPLHF
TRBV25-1 CASSGTGYNSPLHF
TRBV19 CASSVGLAGVGQYF
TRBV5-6 CASSLGVEERKLFF
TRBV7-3 CASSPRQLTEAFF
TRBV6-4 CASSDSSGGARDTQYF
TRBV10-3 CAISRDREGYTF
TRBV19 CASGPKRGHTEAFF
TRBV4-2 CASSQEEQGVYYYGYTF
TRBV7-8 CASSPDRGFRQETQYF
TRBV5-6 CASSFLGTHGGEQYF
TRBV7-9 CASSSSTGGKANEKLFF
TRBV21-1 CASSKEWSSGGF
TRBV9 CASSVLDRGFQETQYF
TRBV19 CASSIGHLGGYGYTF
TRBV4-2 CASSQLRGDQETQYF
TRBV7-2 CASSPSGDRGYQPQHF
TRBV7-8 CASRGGTGGLRRNSPLHF